Shown below are 15 T cell receptor beta chains from a single sample sequenced in a study of CDR3 diversity in severe acne. TCRdb used MiXCR to reprocess the PCR reads, holding one entry per CDR3 protein. The repertoire holds about 98,000 distinct CDR3 sequences, with 45% to 60% as singletons. Source material: blood. The source of these receptors is a male donor with acne.

This clonotype turned up a few times. The chain uses TRBV14 and TRBJ1-2; D is ambiguous. V was clipped by 2 bases and J by 0 bases, with 10 bases between them. The CDR3 is made up of 15 amino acids. Germline assignment: CDR1 SGHDN and CDR2 FVKESK. CDR3 protein: CASSQRAGPNYGYTF. The DNA of the CDR3 is TGTGCCAGCAGCCAACGTGCGGGTCCTAACTATGGCTACACCTTC.

V and J are TRBV10-3 and TRBJ2-6, with D maybe TRBD2 (5 bases). The V end lost 0 bases, the J end lost 0 bases, and 6 bases lay between the germline ends. CDR3 length: 16 residues. Germline CDR1 ENHRY, CDR2 SYGVKD. The CDR3: CAISESEDSGANVLTF. The CDR3 coding sequence is TGTGCCATCAGTGAGTCGGAGGACTCTGGGGCCAACGTCCTGACTTTC.

The chain combines TRBV9 with TRBJ2-7; D could derive from TRBD1 or TRBD2 (5 bases each). V was trimmed by 0 bases and J by 2 bases, leaving 9 bases between them. Germline-derived CDR1 and CDR2 are SGDLS and YYNGEE. CDR3 length: 14 residues. CDR3 nucleotide sequence: TGTGCCAGCAGCGTAGGGGACGGGCCCTACGAGCAGTACTTC. Translation gives CASSVGDGPYEQYF.

Turning to this clonotype: Just one base apart from a much larger clone, this may be a read error. It is likely a read error, because the conserved phenylalanine at the end of the CDR3 is missing. This chain connects TRBV24-1 to TRBJ1-2; TRBD1 matches 10 bases. CDR1 and CDR2 from the germline V gene are KGHDR and SFDVKD. After removal of 4 bases from V and 6 bases from J, the junction contained 10 bases not matched to a gene. This CDR3 region has 16 residues. The CDR3 DNA sequence: TGTGCCACCAGTGAGGCCGGGACAGGGGCTTTGAATGGCTACACCTGC. Its translation is CATSEAGTGALNGYTC.

This clonotype has a handful of counts. In DNA form, the CDR3 reads TGTGCCAGCAGCTTGGGGCAGGCTGATCAGCCCCAGCATTTT. It codes for CASSLGQADQPQHF. The chain joins TRBV7-9 to TRBJ1-5; a weak D match, TRBD1 (5 bases). Per the germline V gene, CDR1 is SEHNR and CDR2 is FQNEAQ (reference sequence). The CDR3 is 14 amino acids. Between the trimmed V and J ends, which lost 3 bases and 5 bases, there was a span of 11 bases.

This rearrangement joins TRBV7-9 to TRBJ2-7; 7 positions match TRBD2. J was trimmed by 2 bases and V by 5 bases; bases with no gene match: 24. Germline V gene lookup returns CDR1 SEHNR and CDR2 FQNEAQ (reference sequence). This CDR3 contains 20 residues. The CDR3 sequence: CASSQDWGGGGHIQTYEQYF. CDR3 in DNA: TGTGCCAGCAGCCAAGATTGGGGCGGGGGTGGACACATCCAGACCTACGAGCAGTACTTC.

This clonotype was detected a few times. This rearrangement joins TRBV12-3 or TRBV12-4 to TRBJ1-1; D not resolved. V was clipped by 1 base and J by 7 bases, with 10 bases between them. This CDR3 is built from 13 residues. The DNA of the CDR3 is TGTGCCAGCAGTTTAGACCGGGTAGGTGAAGCTTTCTTT. This encodes CASSLDRVGEAFF.

This clonotype has at least ten counts. The V gene is TRBV19, the J gene TRBJ2-1, with 8 bases fitting TRBD1. Germline V CDR1 and CDR2: LNHDA, SQIVND (reference sequence). Trimming cost V 4 bases and J 0 bases; bases outside gene matches: 2. The CDR3 has 15 amino acids. CDR3 bases: TGTGCCAGTAGTACAGGGGGCGGCTCCTACAATGAGCAGTTCTTC. It is translated as CASSTGGGSYNEQFF.

The chain is built from TRBV20-1 and TRBJ1-2; D is unclear. The V and J ends lost 0 bases and 2 bases respectively, with 13 bases between them. The CDR3 length is 15 residues. From germline, CDR1 is DFQATT and CDR2 SNEGSKA (reference sequence). The CDR3 DNA follows: TGCAGTGCTAGAGATCCAGACATGGGGAACTATGGCTACACCTTC. Its protein is CSARDPDMGNYGYTF.

Remarks on this clonotype: A much more abundant neighbour one base away suggests this may be a read error. The chain combines TRBV10-3 with TRBJ1-5; D remains ambiguous. V gave up 3 bases and J gave up 2 bases, with 8 bases separating them. Germline lookup yields CDR1 ENHRY and CDR2 SYGVKD. The CDR3 loop spans 14 amino acids. CDR3 in amino acids: CAISDGDGNQPQHF. The CDR3, as DNA: TGTGCCATCAGTGATGGGGATGGCAATCAGCCCCAGCATTTT.

Turning to this clonotype: As the CDR3 is not closed by the conserved phenylalanine or tryptophan, this likely results from a read error. J is TRBJ1-2 and V is TRBV9; TRBD1 is a possible D gene (6 bases). Germline V lookup: CDR1 SGDLS, CDR2 YYNGEE. V dropped 9 bases and J dropped 4 bases, with 19 bases sitting between them. The CDR3 extends over 14 amino acids. CDR3 loop: CANSLGGALYGYTS. The CDR3 bases are TGTGCCAACAGTTTAGGGGGGGCCCTCTATGGCTACACCTCC.

This clonotype was picked up many times. The gene calls are TRBV25-1 and TRBJ2-6; D gene unclear. Trimming stripped 1 base from V and 2 bases from J, with 6 bases between. This CDR3 spans 15 amino acids. The germline CDR1 and CDR2 sequences are MGHDK and SYGVNS. CDR3 amino acids: CASSESRAGANVLTF. The CDR3 region has the DNA TGTGCCAGCAGTGAATCCCGCGCTGGGGCCAACGTCCTGACTTTC.

V usage is TRBV24-1 and J usage is TRBJ1-5, with D unresolved. Germline loops: CDR1 KGHDR, CDR2 SFDVKD. This CDR3 region has 12 residues. V shed 3 bases and J shed 4 bases, with 3 bases lying between them. Here the CDR3 reads CATSDPNQPQHF. CDR3 nucleotides: TGTGCCACCAGTGATCCGAATCAGCCCCAGCATTTT.

With regard to this clonotype: The DNA is left out, because the CDR3 cannot be placed on it with certainty; the CDR3 is given as TCRdb lists it. The rearrangement links TRBV7-2 to TRBJ2-7; the DNA was not used to check the table's D call, TRBD2. CDR1 is SGHTA and CDR2 is FQGNSA in the germline V gene. The CDR3 is made up of 23 amino acids, end residues included. CDR3 amino acids: CASSFYICSARKHPSGSWNEQYF.

This clonotype was recorded once. V is TRBV10-3 and J is TRBJ1-6; D may be TRBD1 (5 bases). Trimming cost V 7 bases and J 0 bases, with 19 bases left between them. From germline, CDR1 is ENHRY and CDR2 SYGVKD. The CDR3 runs to 18 residues. DNA for the CDR3: TGTGCCATCAACAGGCCGGACTGCTGGAGCTCCTATAATTCACCCCTCCACTTT. It specifies CAINRPDCWSSYNSPLHF.